The following is a T cell receptor beta chain sequence with its context. The antigen remains unidentified. The protocol was immunoSEQ multiplex PCR, while the TCRdb copy is restricted to in-frame clones and leaves out a portion. The table lists 60,000 to 90,000 clones, over 70% of them singletons, with approximately 0.8% in the top ten. Patients with a history of autoimmune disease or on systemic immunosuppression were excluded. This CDR3 is 15 amino acids long. Trimming took 4 bases from V and 5 from J; bases not matched to a gene: 8. Germline V CDR1 and CDR2: MRHNA, SNTAGT. This specimen belongs to a study of OX40 agonist ivuxolimab in advanced cancers. Turning to the study itself: Partial responses, seen in three patients, involved one hepatocellular carcinoma and two cutaneous melanomas.

Whole-study results and caveats: CD4+ and CD8+ T cells in blood underwent clonal expansion by week 6 at 0.1 to 3.0 mg/kg. Partial responders receiving 0.1-3.0 mg/kg showed among the lowest clonal expansion.

The sequence was collected from an adult with an advanced solid tumor such as melanoma, head and neck, liver or kidney cancer. The V and J genes are TRBV6-4 and TRBJ1-1; 9 nucleotides align to TRBD1. Here the sequenced sample was CD4+ or CD8+ T cells sorted from blood, taken in a trial of the OX40 agonist ivuxolimab. The CDR3 region has the DNA TGTGCCAGCAGTGCTGACAGGGGGAGAATGACTGAAGCTTTCTTT. Amino acids: CASSADRGRMTEAFF.